One TCR beta chain is described in this entry. The data belong to a study of blood T cell repertoires in COVID-19. The data were produced by immunoSEQ multiplex PCR, yet TCRdb's version contains in-frame clones alone and is incomplete. The sample records around 250,000 clones, approximately 82% being singletons. V lost 0 bases, J lost 5 bases, and 8 bases stayed unmatched. The length of the CDR3 is 17 residues. The germline CDR1 and CDR2 sequences are LGHNA and YSLEER. Sequenced material: peripheral blood. The sequence was collected from an elderly woman with acute or convalescent COVID-19. This rearrangement joins TRBV4-3 to TRBJ2-2; 8 bases map to TRBD2. The CDR3 loop reads CASSQDLYGGVTGELFF. CDR3 coding DNA: TGCGCCAGCAGCCAAGATCTTTACGGGGGGGTTACCGGGGAGCTGTTTTTT.